This T cell receptor (beta chain) is from a study of monozygotic twins with inflammatory bowel disease. Study-level results: Compared with healthy twins, IBD patients shared fewer clonotypes with others, especially with disease activity.

TCRalpha and TCRbeta cDNA went through two nested PCRs of approximately 17 and 9 cycles. TCRdb reprocessed the 5' RACE reads and reports one entry per CDR3 protein, with no DNA. The sample data list roughly 300,000 distinct CDR3 sequences. About this clonotype: Its antigen is currently unknown.

Sequencing used blood. This clonotype was sampled from a human donor with ulcerative colitis or Crohn's disease, or a healthy co-twin of an affected twin (not recorded which).

CDR3 region: CASSLAWGGASEKLFF. The rearrangement links TRBV5-5 to TRBJ1-4; lacking DNA, the TRBD1 call made by TCRdb goes unchecked. Germline lookup yields CDR1 SGHKS and CDR2 YYEKEE (reference sequence). The CDR3 consists of 16 residues.